These T cell receptor beta chains were read from a single sample in a study of blood T cell repertoires in COVID-19. The method was immunoSEQ multiplex PCR; TCRdb's version includes in-frame clones alone and lacks a portion of them. Counted here are under 170,000 clones, roughly 90% occurring once; the ten biggest clones make up about 4.6%. The sample consisted of peripheral blood. Source of these receptors: a woman between 55 and 75 years old with active or convalescent COVID-19. Each CDR3 is given without its conserved first and last residue.

J | V | CDR3
TRBJ1-4 | TRBV10-3 | ATQGTDEKLF
TRBJ1-4 | TRBV6-6 | ASSKREPREKLF
TRBJ1-1 | TRBV10-2 | ASSGQAGSEAF
TRBJ1-1 | TRBV10-3 | AIRGTGTEAF
TRBJ2-7 | TRBV3-1/TRBV3-2 | ASSQVRASGSSYEQY
TRBJ2-5 | TRBV9 | ASSVSGGARETQY
TRBJ1-5 | TRBV7-2 | ASSLVTEPSNQPQH
TRBJ1-2 | TRBV7-2 | ASSLASGYDGYT
TRBJ2-3 | TRBV5-6 | ASSFGLAGGPSTDTQY
TRBJ2-1 | TRBV7-2 | ASSLKGLAFEQF
TRBJ2-7 | TRBV30 | AWSRTVSKG
TRBJ2-7 | TRBV9 | ASSVAPAGRYEQY
TRBJ1-2 | TRBV9 | ASSVRDSYGYT
TRBJ2-5 | TRBV18 | ASSPPQRGGETQY
TRBJ1-2 | TRBV9 | ASSTEAGQSFAKGYT
TRBJ2-7 | TRBV5-3 | ASRGKIYEQY
TRBJ1-6 | TRBV10-1 | ASSESGDNNSPLH
TRBJ1-2 | TRBV6-5 | ASSYTDRGFGYT
TRBJ2-2 | TRBV5-1 | ASTTGTGNTGELF
TRBJ1-6 | TRBV5-1 | ASSADRGGHSPLH
TRBJ1-2 | TRBV4-3 | ASSQDLGQGDYGYT
TRBJ2-7 | TRBV10-3 | AISSTGVNEQY
TRBJ2-5 | TRBV5-1 | ASSLGLAGGQETQY
TRBJ2-7 | TRBV9 | ASSPGTAGNEQY
TRBJ2-5 | TRBV10-1 | ASRELRKGQETQY
TRBJ1-2 | TRBV10-3 | AITTGGFYGYT
TRBJ1-1 | TRBV19 | ASTPGTANTEAF
TRBJ2-5 | TRBV13 | ASSLGSGGQETQY
TRBJ2-5 | TRBV13 | ASSGSGARETQY
TRBJ2-5 | TRBV18 | ASSPQGNGETQY
TRBJ1-1 | TRBV29-1 | SALQGHTEAF
TRBJ2-1 | TRBV19 | ASRGQVGGNEQF
TRBJ2-1 | TRBV9 | ASSGGGGYNEQF
TRBJ1-3 | TRBV18 | ASSPRRDYSGNTIY
TRBJ1-2 | TRBV6-5 | ASSGTANYGYT